The source of this TCR beta chain is a study of spatial heterogeneity in lung cancer. TCRdb used MiXCR to reprocess the 5' RACE reads, holding one entry per CDR3 protein. The table records approximately 40,000 distinct CDR3 sequences, roughly 7.2% of them present only once. The CDR3 extends over 16 amino acids. Germline-derived CDR1 and CDR2 are MNHNY and SVGAGI (reference sequence). Trimming cost V 4 bases and J 1 base; bases outside gene matches: 8. The time point was: sample taken at primary tumor resection. The donor population consisted of more than 55 patients with untreated, early-stage non-small cell lung cancer. This clonotype was counted between two and nine times.

The J gene is TRBJ2-7, the V gene TRBV6-6; the match to TRBD1 covers 9 bases. This clonotype was obtained from a female donor with early-stage non-small cell lung cancer. Sequencing used PBMCs, obtained at surgery. CDR3 sequence reads: CASSFLPGQGSYEQYF. CDR3 coding DNA: TGTGCCAGCAGTTTCCTGCCGGGACAGGGTTCCTACGAGCAGTACTTC.